This TCR beta chain was observed in a study of CD8 T cells in Susac syndrome. Blood CD8+ and CD4+ T cells underwent high-throughput TCR beta sequencing. Negative isolation was used for CD8+ and CD4+ T cells and FACS enrichment for TEMRA cells. RNA was extracted with the RNeasy kit, and a quantity of roughly 0.5 to 1 ug was reverse transcribed using random hexamers. Coverage of TCR beta CDR3 amplification by immunoSEQ multiplex PCR extended to 54 Vbeta and 13 Jbeta. MiXCR, run by TCRdb on the immunoSEQ multiplex PCR reads, gives a single entry per CDR3 protein. Here the sample spans about 120,000 distinct CDR3 sequences, over 90% being singletons. The sequence came from a human donor in good health. Sequencing was performed on CD4+ T cells from PBMCs.

The CDR3 spells CATSGQGLYGYTF. CDR3 sequence (DNA): TGTGCCACCAGCGGACAGGGTCTTTATGGCTACACCTTC. This chain connects TRBV15 to TRBJ1-2; 8 bases match TRBD1. The CDR3 has 13 amino acids. The V gene end was trimmed by 5 bases and the J gene end by 5 bases; junction bases not matched to a gene: 4. Germline CDR1 and CDR2: LNHNV and YYDKDF (reference sequence).